This is a list of T cell receptor beta chains from one sample in a study of OX40 agonist ivuxolimab in advanced cancers. Clones were sequenced by immunoSEQ multiplex PCR, and TCRdb holds only the in-frame ones, with some missing. This sample has tens of thousands of clones, with about 86% found just once. Sample: CD4+ or CD8+ T cells sorted from blood, taken in a trial of the OX40 agonist ivuxolimab. These receptors all come from an adult with an advanced solid tumor such as melanoma, head and neck, liver or kidney cancer. The CDR3 runs from the conserved cysteine through the conserved F or W. D genes are given only for firm matches. The size entry is marked missing in some rows and otherwise reads once, few, many or a size class.

TRBV19,NA,TRBJ1-6,NA,TGTGCCAGTATGGGGGGCAGGAGTTCACCCCTCCACTTT,CASMGGRSSPLHF
TRBV20-1,NA,TRBJ1-2,NA,TGCAGTGCCAACTATGGCTACACCTTC,CSANYGYTF
TRBV28,NA,TRBJ2-3,TRBD2,TGTGCCAGCAATCTAGCGGGAGTCTCAGATACGCAGTATTTT,CASNLAGVSDTQYF
TRBV6-5,NA,TRBJ2-1,NA,TGTGCCAGCAGTTACGAGGCGAGCTCCTACAATGAGCAGTTCTTC,CASSYEASSYNEQFF
TRBV29-1,few,TRBJ1-5,TRBD1,TGCAGCGTACAGGGGGCCAGCAATCAGCCCCAGCATTTT,CSVQGASNQPQHF
TRBV11-2,once,TRBJ1-2,NA,TGTGCCAGCAGCTCAAACGTAGCTAACTATGGCTACACCTTC,CASSSNVANYGYTF
TRBV7-2,NA,TRBJ2-7,NA,TGTGCCAGCAGCCCCTCCCGGGACCGCTCCTACGAGCAGTACTTC,CASSPSRDRSYEQYF
TRBV5-4,NA,TRBJ1-1,NA,TGTGCCAGCAGTTTAGGGGGGGGTATGAACACTGAAGCTTTCTTT,CASSLGGGMNTEAFF
TRBV2,once,TRBJ2-2,TRBD1,TGTGCCAGCAGTGCTACATGGGACAGGGGGCTTGACACCGGGGAGCTGTTTTTT,CASSATWDRGLDTGELFF
TRBV27,NA,TRBJ1-2,NA,TGTGCCAGCAATCATTGGCTTGGCGCAGGGTCTCTAGTTGATGGCTACACCTTC,CASNHWLGAGSLVDGYTF
TRBV7-2,NA,TRBJ2-3,NA,TGTGCCAGCAGCTTAACCTTTGAGGCAGATACGCAGTATTTT,CASSLTFEADTQYF
TRBV4-3,NA,TRBJ2-1,TRBD2,TGCGCCAGCAGCCAAGGATGGCGGGAGACTTCCTACAATGAGCAGTTCTTC,CASSQGWRETSYNEQFF
TRBV28,NA,TRBJ1-2,NA,TGTGCCAGCAGTTTATTGCAGGGTATTCATGGCTACACCTTC,CASSLLQGIHGYTF
TRBV28,few,TRBJ1-2,NA,TGTGCCAGCAGTTTAGGGGGGGGCGCGAGGGAATCTGGCTACACCTTC,CASSLGGGARESGYTF
TRBV4-1,NA,TRBJ2-7,NA,TGCGCCAGCAGCCAAGCCGGGACAATCTCCTACGAGCAGTACTTC,CASSQAGTISYEQYF
TRBV19,NA,TRBJ2-1,TRBD2,TGTGCCAGTAAAGCGGGACGCACGGATGAGCAGTTCTTC,CASKAGRTDEQFF
TRBV7-7,NA,TRBJ2-7,NA,TGTGCTAGCAGTTCCACCTCCGAAAACGAGCAGTACTTC,CASSSTSENEQYF
TRBV5-1,NA,TRBJ2-7,TRBD2,TGCGCCAGCAGCTTGGCGGCTAGCGGGAGTTTGGGCGAGCAGTACTTC,CASSLAASGSLGEQYF
TRBV6-5,NA,TRBJ2-7,TRBD2,TGTGCCAGCAGTTACGAGGGCGGGGGAACCTACGAGCAGTACTTC,CASSYEGGGTYEQYF
TRBV28,NA,TRBJ1-4,NA,TGTGCCAGCAGTGGGAAATATGAAAAACTGTTTTTT,CASSGKYEKLFF